These 28 T cell receptor beta chains share one sample of origin, sequenced in a study of human T cells and chemical hapten exposure. Time point defined: healthy volunteer bleed at 2 weeks. Sequencing started from total RNA isolated from unfractionated whole blood. TCRdb called the RACE reads again in MiXCR, with one record for every CDR3 protein. This sample has around 130,000 distinct CDR3 sequences; approximately 10% occur once, and the top ten carry around 1.9%. Sequences were obtained from whole blood. These receptors were obtained from a male donor in good health. Some clones in this sample may be carry-over from other donors' samples.

This clonotype was picked up a small number of times. CDR3 sequence: CASATRDGTRYEQYF. The CDR3 DNA reads TGCGCCAGCGCAACCCGGGACGGAACTAGGTACGAGCAGTACTTC. J is TRBJ2-7 and V is TRBV10-1; perhaps D is TRBD1 or TRBD2 (5 bases each). V lost 8 bases and J lost 4, with 21 bases in between. The CDR3 covers 15 residues. Looked up from germline, CDR1 is WNHNN and CDR2 is SYGVQD (reference sequence).

This clonotype appeared a few times. The V and J genes are TRBV12-3 or TRBV12-4 and TRBJ2-1, with 9 bases that match TRBD2. J gave up 5 bases and V 6 bases, and 14 bases lay outside the gene matches. The CDR3 is made up of 17 amino acids. CDR3 nucleotide sequence: TGTGCCAGCAGCTTCAGTCTGGCGGGAGGGTACCACAATGAGCAGTTCTTC. This gives the protein CASSFSLAGGYHNEQFF.

In this sample, this clonotype turned up a few times. The gene calls are TRBV12-3 or TRBV12-4 and TRBJ1-1; no firm D call. The CDR3 totals 15 residues. With 2 bases removed from V and 1 base from J, the gap between germline ends came to 11 bases. The CDR3 region has the DNA TGTGCCAGCAGTTTATCGCACGGAAAGAACACTGAAGCTTTCTTT. It is translated as CASSLSHGKNTEAFF.

This clonotype was seen only a few times. The V and J genes are TRBV7-2 and TRBJ2-1, with 8 bases lining up with TRBD2. Germline V gene lookup returns CDR1 SGHTA and CDR2 FQGNSA. The CDR3 consists of 15 residues. V gave up 5 bases and J gave up 1 base; unmatched junction bases: 4. The CDR3 coding sequence is TGTGCCAGCAGCCCCGGGGGGGCGTCCTACAATGAGCAGTTCTTC. This codes for CASSPGGASYNEQFF.

J is TRBJ1-1 and V is TRBV27, with TRBD1 matching 9 bases. Germline V lookup: CDR1 MNHEY, CDR2 SMNVEV (reference sequence). With 4 bases clipped from V and 4 bases from J, the junction kept 4 bases outside the gene matches. The CDR3 has 14 amino acids. The CDR3 DNA sequence: TGTGCCAGCAGTTGGCGGACAGGGGCCACTGAAGCTTTCTTT. This translates into CASSWRTGATEAFF.

This clonotype occurred many times. The rearrangement links TRBV7-2 to TRBJ2-5; D might be TRBD1 (6 bases). This CDR3 contains 14 residues. The ends were cut back, 6 bases at V and 3 bases at J, with 14 bases in the middle. In germline, CDR1 is SGHTA, CDR2 FQGNSA. The CDR3 coding sequence is TGTGCCAGCAGGGCAGGACAGTTTAAAGAGACCCAGTACTTC. The encoded protein is CASRAGQFKETQYF.

This clonotype was counted a few times. The chain employs TRBV13 and TRBJ2-7; 8 nucleotides match TRBD2. V was clipped by 5 bases and J by 0 bases; unmatched bases: 9. Germline V gives CDR1 PRHDT, CDR2 FYEKMQ (reference sequence). The CDR3 length is 16 residues. The CDR3 coding sequence is TGTGCCAGCAGCATAAGCGGGGGCCCCAGCTCCTACGAGCAGTACTTC. It codes for CASSISGGPSSYEQYF. Based on the CDR3 plus reference TRBV13 and TRBJ2-7, the full variable domain is AAGVIQSPRHLIKEKRETATLKCYPIPRHDTVYWYQQGPGQDPQFLISFYEKMQSDKGSIPDRFSAQQFSDYHSELNMSSLELGDSALYFCASSISGGPSSYEQYFGPGTRLTVT.

The V and J genes are TRBV5-4 and TRBJ2-3; 13 nucleotides match TRBD2. The CDR3 spans 18 residues. Per germline, CDR1 SGHNT and CDR2 YYREEE (reference sequence). The ends lost 4 bases at V and 4 bases at J; junction bases unmatched: 12. The CDR3, as DNA: TGTGCCAGCAGCCCCCGACTAGCGGGGGGCCTAGCATCAGATACGCAGTATTTT. Translation: CASSPRLAGGLASDTQYF.

This clonotype was observed at least ten times. The chain uses TRBV12-3 or TRBV12-4 and TRBJ2-7, with a weak D call TRBD2 (5 bases). The CDR3 totals 13 residues. V was shortened by 6 bases and J by 2 bases, with 11 bases between the two germline ends. The CDR3: CASRPTGTYEQYF. DNA for the CDR3: TGTGCCAGCAGACCGACGGGGACCTACGAGCAGTACTTC.

The chain links TRBV6-5 to TRBJ1-4, with D perhaps matching TRBD1 (5 bases). Between the trimmed V and J ends, which lost 5 bases and 8 bases, there was a span of 21 bases. CDR1 and CDR2 from the germline V gene are MNHEY and SVGAGI. The CDR3 totals 16 residues. In DNA, the CDR3 is TGTGCCAGCAGTCGATCACGCGAAGGGGCGAGGGAAAAACTGTTTTTT. Its protein is CASSRSREGAREKLFF.

This clonotype was seen ten or more times. This chain uses TRBV18 with TRBJ2-5, with 8 nucleotides matching TRBD1. V shed 2 bases, J shed 5 bases, and the junction held 7 bases outside the gene matches. The CDR3 has 15 amino acids. Germline values: CDR1 KGHSH, CDR2 LQKENI. This CDR3 is CASSPATGAGETQYF. The CDR3 region has the DNA TGTGCCAGCTCACCAGCGACAGGGGCGGGTGAGACCCAGTACTTC.

The chain uses TRBV27 and TRBJ2-5; D is uncertain. V gave up 2 bases and J gave up 4 bases, with 8 bases separating them. The CDR3 is 13 amino acids. Germline loops: CDR1 MNHEY, CDR2 SMNVEV (reference sequence). Here the CDR3 reads CASSLSSLETQYF. The CDR3 DNA sequence: TGTGCCAGCAGTTTAAGCAGCTTAGAGACCCAGTACTTC.

This clonotype was seen a few times. This rearrangement joins TRBV20-1 to TRBJ1-1, with 8 bases fitting TRBD1. Trimming at V came to 6 bases and at J to 1 base, leaving 4 bases not matched to a gene. Germline CDR1 DFQATT, CDR2 SNEGSKA (reference sequence). The CDR3 sequence is 13 residues long. The CDR3 here is CSASDRENTEAFF. For the CDR3, the DNA is TGCAGTGCGTCGGACAGGGAGAACACTGAAGCTTTCTTT.

This clonotype turned up a few times. V is TRBV5-1 and J is TRBJ2-2; 7 nucleotides agree with TRBD1. Germline lookup yields CDR1 SGHRS and CDR2 YFSETQ. Trimming cost V 1 base and J 5 bases; bases outside gene matches: 14. The CDR3 is 18 amino acids. The CDR3 reads CASSLMSGSAGGTGELFF. The CDR3 DNA reads as TGCGCCAGCAGCTTGATGTCTGGATCTGCAGGGGGAACCGGGGAGCTGTTTTTT.

This clonotype was seen more than once but under ten times. The rearrangement links TRBV27 to TRBJ2-3, with 7 bases matching TRBD2. This CDR3 has 17 residues. With 4 bases clipped from V and 0 bases from J, the junction kept 10 bases outside the gene matches. Germline lookup yields CDR1 MNHEY and CDR2 SMNVEV (reference sequence). The CDR3 DNA reads TGTGCCAGCAGTTCCCCGTCTAGCGGAAGAAGCACAGATACGCAGTATTTT. Its translation is CASSSPSSGRSTDTQYF.

The V gene is TRBV29-1, the J gene TRBJ2-1; the D gene is possibly TRBD2 (6 bases). The CDR3 covers 14 residues. V was shortened by 0 bases and J by 6 bases, with 12 bases between the two germline ends. Germline V CDR1 and CDR2: SQVTM, ANQGSEA. CDR3 nucleotide sequence: TGCAGCGTTGAAGACCGGGACTTCTCCAATGAGCAGTTCTTC. It encodes CSVEDRDFSNEQFF.

This clonotype was counted a few times. This sequence joins TRBV2 and TRBJ2-7; maybe TRBD2 (6 bases). Germline V CDR1 and CDR2: SNHLY, FYNNEI. This CDR3 comprises 15 residues. The germline V and J ends were trimmed by 6 bases and 5 bases, with 20 bases remaining between them. The CDR3 protein is CASSNRGTVGHEQYF. Written as DNA, the CDR3 is TGTGCCAGCAGCAACCGCGGGACTGTTGGCCACGAGCAGTACTTC.

This clonotype was found a few times. The chain links TRBV11-3 to TRBJ1-1, with 12 positions matching TRBD1. The CDR3 extends over 16 amino acids. Germline CDR1 SGHNT, CDR2 YENEEA. Unmatched junction bases numbered 4, after V lost 4 bases and J lost 1 base. The CDR3 nucleotides are TGTGCCAGCAGCTCCCGGGACAGGGGGCAGAACACTGAAGCTTTCTTT. It specifies CASSSRDRGQNTEAFF.

This chain uses TRBV7-3 with TRBJ2-1; 8 nucleotides line up with TRBD2. This CDR3 has 16 residues. V shed 2 bases, J shed 8 bases, and the junction held 11 bases outside the gene matches. The germline V gene has CDR1 SGHTA and CDR2 FQGTGA. CDR3 residues: CASSLRAGGGLDEQFF. For the CDR3, the DNA is TGTGCCAGCAGCTTACGCGCGGGGGGAGGTTTGGATGAGCAGTTCTTC.

This chain uses TRBV4-1 with TRBJ1-1; a weak D match, TRBD1 (6 bases). CDR1 MGHRA and CDR2 YSYEKL come from the germline V gene. This CDR3 has 14 amino acids. V was pared by 3 bases and J by 6 bases, with 14 bases between. DNA for the CDR3: TGCGCCAGCAGCCAGCCAAGAGAGGGGGCTGAAGCTTTCTTT. Residues: CASSQPREGAEAFF.

This clonotype showed up many times. The gene calls are TRBV9 and TRBJ1-3; D remains unclear. Germline lookup yields CDR1 SGDLS and CDR2 YYNGEE. Between the trimmed V and J ends, which lost 4 bases and 5 bases, there was a span of 28 bases. The CDR3 extends over 19 amino acids. The CDR3 nucleotides read TGTGCCAGCAGCCTTACTACCCCCGGTCCAGAACGCGGAAGAAACACCATATATTTT. It yields the protein CASSLTTPGPERGRNTIYF.

At least ten counts were recorded for this clonotype. The rearrangement joins TRBV9 to TRBJ2-1; 7 positions agree with TRBD1. The CDR3 spans 16 residues. The V gene end was trimmed by 4 bases and the J gene end by 6 bases; junction bases not matched to a gene: 13. Per germline, CDR1 SGDLS and CDR2 YYNGEE. CDR3 DNA: TGTGCCAGCAGCCCAAGGACAGGCGCTGGGGGCAATGAGCAGTTCTTC. Translating it yields CASSPRTGAGGNEQFF.

This clonotype appeared a few times. The chain carries TRBV20-1 and TRBJ1-5; 7 bases map to TRBD1. From germline, CDR1 is DFQATT and CDR2 SNEGSKA (reference sequence). The CDR3 consists of 14 residues. The V segment lost 5 bases and the J segment 2 bases; nucleotides outside the gene matches: 6. DNA of the CDR3: TGCAGTGCTCCGGGACAGAGTCGCAATCAGCCCCAGCATTTT. As protein: CSAPGQSRNQPQHF.

This clonotype was seen only a few times. V usage is TRBV20-1 and J usage is TRBJ1-1; 7 positions match TRBD1. V shed 5 bases and J 8 bases; nucleotides not matched to a gene: 14. This CDR3 region has 14 residues. Germline assignment: CDR1 DFQATT and CDR2 SNEGSKA (reference sequence). The DNA of the CDR3 is TGCAGTGCTCAGCCGCCCGACACAGGGGTCGAAGCTTTCTTT. Translated: CSAQPPDTGVEAFF.

This rearrangement joins TRBV4-1 to TRBJ1-1; no clear D gene. Trimming took off 4 bases at V and 1 base at J, with 7 bases between the two ends. The length of the CDR3 is 13 residues. Germline loops: CDR1 MGHRA, CDR2 YSYEKL. The CDR3 sequence is CASSPSQNTEAFF. The CDR3 bases are TGCGCCAGCAGCCCCTCGCAGAACACTGAAGCTTTCTTT.

This clonotype was observed many times. The chain carries TRBV11-2 and TRBJ1-6; D possibly corresponds to TRBD1 (5 bases). The germline V gene has CDR1 SGHAT and CDR2 FQNNGV. The CDR3 runs to 16 residues. V lost 1 base and J lost 10, with 17 bases in between. CDR3 bases: TGTGCCAGCAGCTTAGGAGGGGCAGGAATCCAATCACCCCTCCACTTT. Translated: CASSLGGAGIQSPLHF. The variable domain in full, with the rest retrieved from reference TRBV11-2 and TRBJ1-6, is EAGVAQSPRYKIIEKRQSVAFWCNPISGHATLYWYQQILGQGPKLLIQFQNNGVVDDSQLPKDRFSAERLKGVDSTLKIQPAKLEDSAVYLCASSLGGAGIQSPLHFGNGTRLTVT.

Comments on this clonotype: One end of the junction does not line up with germline, which may come from a read error. The gene calls are TRBV3-1 and TRBJ1-1; D gene unclear. The CDR3 totals 16 residues. Germline V gene lookup returns CDR1 LGHDT and CDR2 YNNKEL (reference sequence). CDR3 sequence: CASSQFPGKMNTDAFF. Here the CDR3 DNA reads TGTGCCAGCAGCCAATTTCCGGGAAAGATGAACACTGATGCTTTCTTT. Drawing the rest from reference TRBV3-1 and TRBJ1-1, the complete variable domain is DTAVSQTPKYLVTQMGNDKSIKCEQNLGHDTMYWYKQDSKKFLKIMFSYNNKELIINETVPNRFSPKSPDKAHLNLHINSLELGDSAVYFCASSQFPGKMNTDAFFGQGTRLTVV.

This clonotype has at least ten counts. The chain employs TRBV4-1 and TRBJ2-2, with a weak D call TRBD1 (6 bases). This CDR3 region has 14 residues. Trimming shortened V by 6 bases and J by 5 bases, and 13 bases separated the two germline ends. Per the germline V gene, CDR1 is MGHRA and CDR2 is YSYEKL. CDR3 in amino acids: CASRIARGTGELFF. CDR3 nucleotides: TGCGCCAGCAGAATCGCCAGGGGAACCGGGGAGCTGTTTTTT.